This TCR beta chain is drawn from a study of T cell responses to AZD1222 COVID-19 vaccine. General study findings and limits: The CD4 TCRs associated with vaccination extended across spike and predominated at 160-218 and 743-854. Donors were mostly white British, more females; clonal diversity possibly underestimated.

Concerning this clone: Its antigen is not identified.

Trimming cost V 6 bases and J 3 bases; bases outside gene matches: 7. Germline loops: CDR1 LGHDT, CDR2 YNNKEL (reference sequence). The CDR3 spans 14 residues. TCRdb's table, derived via immunoSEQ multiplex PCR, lists solely in-frame clones and lacks some. The data contain around 120,000 clones, around 92% of them singletons. This sequence was found in an adult in good health. V and J are TRBV3-1 (or the pseudogene TRBV3-2) and TRBJ2-5; 7 bases agree with TRBD1. Sequenced here: peripheral blood, sampled on day 0 of AZD1222 vaccination. CDR3 in DNA: TGTGCCAGCAGTGCCGGGACAGTAAAAGAGACCCAGTACTTC. This codes for CASSAGTVKETQYF.